What follows are 4 T cell receptor beta chains derived from one specimen sequenced in a study of T cell responses to AZD1222 COVID-19 vaccine. Profiled with immunoSEQ multiplex PCR; TCRdb holds only in-frame clones, not every one. The sample has over 85,000 clones; roughly 92% are singletons. Here the sequenced sample was peripheral blood, taken 28 days after the second AZD1222 dose. The receptors here all came from an adult who received the AZD1222 COVID-19 vaccine.

The gene calls are TRBV7-9 and TRBJ2-3; the D call may be TRBD1 or TRBD2 (5 bases each). Germline-derived CDR1 and CDR2 are SEHNR and FQNEAQ (reference sequence). V lost 5 bases and J lost 1, with 16 bases in between. The CDR3 length is 16 residues. CDR3 bases: TGTGCCAGCAGCCCGGGGATCGGGGCGGGCACAGATACGCAGTATTTT. This gives the protein CASSPGIGAGTDTQYF.

This clone was seen more than once but under ten times. This chain joins TRBV7-8 and TRBJ1-2; a possible D gene is TRBD1 (5 bases). Per germline, CDR1 SGHVS and CDR2 FQNEAQ. This CDR3 is 14 amino acids long. Trimming removed 4 bases from V and 7 bases from J, with 16 bases in between. In nucleotides, the CDR3 is TGTGCCAGCAGCTCCCGGGACCGAGGCAGTGGCTACACCTTC. Its protein product is CASSSRDRGSGYTF.

The sample holds a few counts of this clone. J is TRBJ2-7 and V is TRBV11-1, with 8 bases identical to TRBD1. CDR1 is SGHAT, CDR2 FQDESV, per germline (reference sequence). J lost 0 bases, V lost 5 bases, and 6 bases had no gene match. This CDR3 spans 15 amino acids. DNA of the CDR3: TGTGCCAGCAGCCGCGGACAGGGTCCCTCCTACGAGCAGTACTTC. It encodes CASSRGQGPSYEQYF.

The rearrangement joins TRBV7-9 to TRBJ2-5, with D unclear. Trimming took off 0 bases at V and 2 bases at J, with 7 bases between the two ends. Germline lookup yields CDR1 SEHNR and CDR2 FQNEAQ (reference sequence). The CDR3 has 14 amino acids. As DNA, the CDR3 is TGTGCCAGCAGCTTAGCGCAAGGGCAAGAGACCCAGTACTTC. It encodes CASSLAQGQETQYF.